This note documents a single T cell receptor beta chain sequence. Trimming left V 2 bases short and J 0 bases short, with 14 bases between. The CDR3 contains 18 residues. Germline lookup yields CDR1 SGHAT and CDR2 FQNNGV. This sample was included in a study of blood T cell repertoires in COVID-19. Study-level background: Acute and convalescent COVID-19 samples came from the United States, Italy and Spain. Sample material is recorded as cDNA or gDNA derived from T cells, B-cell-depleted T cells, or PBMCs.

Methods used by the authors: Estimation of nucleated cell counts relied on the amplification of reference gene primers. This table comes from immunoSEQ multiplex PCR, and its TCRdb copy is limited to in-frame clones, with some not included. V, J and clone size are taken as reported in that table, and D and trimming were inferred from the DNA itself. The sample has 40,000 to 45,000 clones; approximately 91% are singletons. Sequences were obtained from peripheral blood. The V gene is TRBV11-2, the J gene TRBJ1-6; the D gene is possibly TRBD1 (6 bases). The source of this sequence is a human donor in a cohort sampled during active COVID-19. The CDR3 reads CASSLIRDTSSYNSPLHF. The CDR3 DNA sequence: TGTGCCAGCAGCTTAATCCGGGACACGAGCTCCTATAATTCACCCCTCCACTTT. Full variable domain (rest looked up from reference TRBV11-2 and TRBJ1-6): EAGVAQSPRYKIIEKRQSVAFWCNPISGHATLYWYQQILGQGPKLLIQFQNNGVVDDSQLPKDRFSAERLKGVDSTLKIQPAKLEDSAVYLCASSLIRDTSSYNSPLHFGNGTRLTVT.